These 23 T cell receptor beta chains originate from one sample sequenced in a study of blood T cell repertoires in COVID-19. The data were produced by immunoSEQ multiplex PCR, yet TCRdb's version contains in-frame clones alone and is incomplete. The sample lists about 190,000 clones; 70% to 90% were seen once. Sequencing used peripheral blood. All receptors derive from a man aged 25-45 years with acute or convalescent COVID-19.

V and J are TRBV5-1 and TRBJ1-1, with a possible D match to TRBD1 (6 bases). V was pared by 4 bases and J by 0 bases, with 13 bases between. Germline CDR1 SGHRS, CDR2 YFSETQ. CDR3 size: 15 residues. The CDR3 loop reads CASSSTGNMNTEAFF. The CDR3, as DNA: TGCGCCAGCAGCAGTACAGGGAACATGAACACTGAAGCTTTCTTT.

The V and J genes are TRBV6-4 and TRBJ2-3; D call uncertain. CDR3 length: 13 residues. Trimming left V 4 bases short and J 2 bases short, with 7 bases between. Germline V gives CDR1 MRHNA, CDR2 SNTAGT. This CDR3 is CASSARVTDTQYF. The CDR3 nucleotides are TGTGCCAGCAGTGCTCGCGTCACAGATACGCAGTATTTT.

This chain connects TRBV6-5 to TRBJ2-7, with no clear D. The CDR3 has 12 amino acids. The V gene's germline CDR1 is MNHEY and CDR2 SVGAGI. V lost 3 bases and J 0 bases, leaving 3 bases between the germline ends. CDR3 sequence: CASSYYSYEQYF. The CDR3 DNA reads TGTGCCAGCAGTTATTACTCCTACGAGCAGTACTTC.

This clone was observed a few times. The chain has TRBV5-8 and TRBJ1-5; 11 nucleotides match TRBD1. In germline, CDR1 is SGHTS, CDR2 YDEGEE. Trimming removed 5 bases from V and 7 bases from J; junction bases left unmatched: 5. This CDR3 region has 14 residues. CDR3 in DNA: TGTGCCAGCAGACAGGGACAGGGGGGCCAGCCCCAGCATTTT. Protein product: CASRQGQGGQPQHF.

This chain joins TRBV29-1 and TRBJ2-1, with 8 bases fitting TRBD2. V gave up 1 base and J gave up 0 bases; unmatched junction bases: 2. Germline CDR1 is SQVTM and CDR2 is ANQGSEA. This CDR3 has 15 residues. The CDR3 DNA sequence: TGCAGCGTTGAAGCCGGGACTAGCTCCTACAATGAGCAGTTCTTC. Residues: CSVEAGTSSYNEQFF.

The chain couples TRBV4-1 to TRBJ2-5; 9 bases map to TRBD2. The CDR3 runs to 17 residues. V was clipped by 4 bases and J by 0 bases; unmatched bases: 9. CDR1 is MGHRA, CDR2 YSYEKL, per germline. CDR3 DNA sequence: TGCGCCAGCAGCCCCGAGTTGCGGGGGGGGTACCAAGAGACCCAGTACTTC. Protein product: CASSPELRGGYQETQYF.

The J gene is TRBJ1-1, the V gene TRBV5-1, with a possible D match to TRBD1 (5 bases). Germline CDR1 SGHRS, CDR2 YFSETQ. Trimming pared 1 base from V and 5 bases from J, leaving 12 bases between. CDR3 size: 14 residues. CDR3: CASSLLQGATEAFF. DNA of the CDR3: TGCGCCAGCAGCTTGTTACAAGGGGCTACTGAAGCTTTCTTT.

CDR3 region: CASSLVQKEAFF. CDR3 in DNA: TGTGCCAGCAGTCTGGTACAGAAGGAAGCTTTCTTT. V usage is TRBV28 and J usage is TRBJ1-1; D call uncertain. Germline-derived CDR1 and CDR2 are MDHEN and SYDVKM. The CDR3 has 12 residues. Trimming removed 5 bases from V and 8 bases from J, with 12 bases in between.

The CDR3 DNA reads TGTGCCAGCCGATTCACAGGGGGCGCTATGGCTGAAGCTTTCTTT. Translated, it gives CASRFTGGAMAEAFF. The chain combines TRBV13 with TRBJ1-1, with 9 bases matching TRBD1. With 8 bases clipped from V and 6 bases from J, the junction kept 13 bases outside the gene matches. The CDR3 runs 15 residues. From germline, CDR1 is PRHDT and CDR2 FYEKMQ (reference sequence).

The V call is TRBV30, the J call TRBJ2-5, with TRBD1 identical over 12 bases. The CDR3 is 14 residues long. From germline, CDR1 is GTSNPN and CDR2 SVGIG (reference sequence). V shed 3 bases and J 4 bases; nucleotides not matched to a gene: 3. The CDR3 loop is CAWRGQGAGETQYF. The CDR3 coding sequence is TGTGCCTGGAGGGGACAGGGGGCTGGAGAGACCCAGTACTTC. The variable domain in full, with the rest retrieved from reference TRBV30 and TRBJ2-5, is SQTIHQWPATLVQPVGSPLSLECTVEGTSNPNLYWYRQAAGRGLQLLFYSVGIGQISSEVPQNLSASRPQDRQFILSSKKLLLSDSGFYLCAWRGQGAGETQYFGPGTRLLVL.

For the CDR3, the DNA is TGTGCCAGCAGCCCTCGACAGGGAGGCCCGAACACTGAAGCTTTCTTT. It codes for CASSPRQGGPNTEAFF. This sequence joins TRBV13 and TRBJ1-1, with 7 bases matching TRBD1. Germline V gene lookup returns CDR1 PRHDT and CDR2 FYEKMQ (reference sequence). The junction had 10 bases not matched to a gene; V was cut back by 5 bases and J by 1 base. There are 16 residues in the CDR3.

The chain recombines TRBV9 with TRBJ1-1; D is unclear. The V and J ends lost 0 bases and 0 bases respectively, with 12 bases between them. CDR3 length: 16 amino acids. The germline V gene has CDR1 SGDLS and CDR2 YYNGEE. The CDR3 nucleotides read TGTGCCAGCAGCGTAGCCGCGGTTACTTTGAACACTGAAGCTTTCTTT. This sequence encodes CASSVAAVTLNTEAFF.

The chain employs TRBV7-2 and TRBJ2-7; 7 nucleotides match TRBD1. CDR3 length equals 14 residues. J lost 2 bases, V lost 4 bases, and 5 bases had no gene match. Germline CDR1 reads SGHTA; CDR2 reads FQGNSA. The DNA of the CDR3 is TGTGCCAGCAGCTCTCGGACAGGCCCCTACGAGCAGTACTTC. Amino acids: CASSSRTGPYEQYF.

CDR3 sequence: CASTPGLAGVYTQYF. The DNA of the CDR3 is TGTGCCAGCACTCCCGGGCTAGCGGGAGTCTATACGCAGTATTTT. V usage is TRBV27 and J usage is TRBJ2-3; TRBD2 matches at 10 bases. CDR1 and CDR2 (germline): MNHEY, SMNVEV (reference sequence). Trimming at V came to 7 bases and at J to 7 bases, leaving 11 bases not matched to a gene. The CDR3 has 15 amino acids.

V gene TRBV5-1 combines with J gene TRBJ2-7; unclear D gene. There are 14 residues in the CDR3. Trimming took 1 base from V and 3 from J, leaving 11 bases between them. CDR1 is SGHRS and CDR2 is YFSETQ in the germline V gene. CDR3 sequence: CASSLPTPDYEQYF. The CDR3 DNA reads as TGCGCCAGCAGCTTGCCGACACCCGACTACGAGCAGTACTTC.

The chain carries TRBV11-2 and TRBJ1-5, with 8 bases identical to TRBD1. Trimming took 9 bases from V and 8 from J; bases not matched to a gene: 6. The CDR3 consists of 12 residues. The germline CDR1 and CDR2 sequences are SGHAT and FQNNGV. CDR3 nucleotide sequence: TGTGCCAGTCCAAAGGGACAGGAGCCCCAGCATTTT. Its protein product is CASPKGQEPQHF.

This clone was seen once. The J gene is TRBJ2-1, the V gene TRBV19, with 7 bases that match TRBD2. This CDR3 region has 12 residues. The ends lost 8 bases at V and 7 bases at J; junction bases unmatched: 5. Germline lookup yields CDR1 LNHDA and CDR2 SQIVND (reference sequence). The CDR3 region has the DNA TGTGCCAGTGGCCGGGGAGGGAATGAGCAGTTCTTC. Translating gives CASGRGGNEQFF.

This chain joins TRBV5-1 and TRBJ2-7; 10 positions agree with TRBD1. After removal of 4 bases from V and 0 bases from J, the junction contained 7 bases not matched to a gene. CDR1 is SGHRS and CDR2 is YFSETQ in the germline V gene. The CDR3 extends over 16 amino acids. This chain's CDR3 is CASSGMTGGVSYEQYF. The CDR3 DNA reads TGCGCCAGCAGCGGGATGACAGGGGGCGTCTCCTACGAGCAGTACTTC.

The chain joins TRBV20-1 to TRBJ1-6; 9 bases align to TRBD1. The CDR3 length is 15 residues. With V trimmed by 3 bases and J by 5 bases, 5 bases remained unmatched. The germline V gene encodes CDR1 DFQATT and CDR2 SNEGSKA (reference sequence). CDR3 in DNA: TGCAGTGCTAGTAAGACAGGGGGAGATAATTCACCCCTCCACTTT. It is translated as CSASKTGGDNSPLHF.

The gene calls are TRBV30 and TRBJ2-3, with D possibly being TRBD2 (6 bases). Trimming removed 3 bases from V and 1 base from J, with 14 bases in between. There are 15 residues in the CDR3. Germline assignment: CDR1 GTSNPN and CDR2 SVGIG (reference sequence). The DNA of the CDR3 is TGTGCCTGGAGGGAGGGCTCGACCCGCACAGATACGCAGTATTTT. It is translated as CAWREGSTRTDTQYF.

The rearrangement links TRBV27 to TRBJ2-3; 10 bases agree with TRBD2. Germline V gene sequence: CDR1 MNHEY, CDR2 SMNVEV (reference sequence). Losses at the gene ends were 7 bases for V and 1 base for J; bases not matched to a gene: 11. The length of the CDR3 is 17 residues. CDR3 residues: CASMTSGLPIGTDTQYF. The DNA for the CDR3 is TGTGCCAGCATGACTAGCGGGCTTCCGATTGGCACAGATACGCAGTATTTT.

This chain uses TRBV30 with TRBJ1-3, with D tentatively TRBD1 (6 bases). Looked up from germline, CDR1 is GTSNPN and CDR2 is SVGIG (reference sequence). CDR3 size: 15 residues. The V end was cut by 4 bases, the J end by 4 bases, with 17 bases between. CDR3 in amino acids: CAWTPTGLGGNTIYF. As DNA, the CDR3 is TGTGCCTGGACACCTACAGGGCTAGGGGGAAACACCATATATTTT.

The V call is TRBV7-3, the J call TRBJ2-6; no firm D call. Trimming took 0 bases from V and 0 from J, leaving 6 bases between them. The CDR3 loop spans 16 amino acids. CDR1 SGHTA and CDR2 FQGTGA come from the germline V gene. This CDR3 reads CASSLTSPSGANVLTF. In nucleotides, the CDR3 is TGTGCCAGCAGCTTAACGTCTCCCTCTGGGGCCAACGTCCTGACTTTC. Using reference TRBV7-3 and TRBJ2-6 for the parts outside the CDR3, the full variable domain is GAGVSQTPSNKVTEKGKYVELRCDPISGHTALYWYRQSLGQGPEFLIYFQGTGAADDSGLPNDRFFAVRPEGSVSTLKIQRTERGDSAVYLCASSLTSPSGANVLTFGAGSRLTVL.